The rows below give T cell receptor beta chains drawn from one sample of a study of immune evolution from preneoplasia to lung adenocarcinoma. This table comes from immunoSEQ multiplex PCR, and its TCRdb copy is limited to in-frame clones, with some not included. The repertoire has several thousand clones, around 73% of them found once; the top ten carry about 6.5%. The sequenced material came from FFPE adjacent normal lung tissue. These receptors all stem from a person aged 60 to 85 with lung adenocarcinoma. Both conserved end residues are part of each CDR3. The D gene is left open where the match is weak. Clone size, where shown, is once, few, many, or a class for clones that have expanded.

clone_size	d_call	j_call	v_call	cdr3_nt	cdr3_aa
.	TRBD1	TRBJ1-1	TRBV9	TGTGCCAGCAGCGCGATGGACAGGGGGTTCACTGAAGCTTTCTTT	CASSAMDRGFTEAFF
.	.	TRBJ2-3	TRBV11-3	TGTGCCAGCAGCTTAGGCGGAACTAGCACAGATACGCAGTATTTT	CASSLGGTSTDTQYF
.	.	TRBJ2-1	TRBV2	TGTGCCAGCATCCAAAGTTCTTACAATGAGCAGTTCTTC	CASIQSSYNEQFF
.	TRBD2	TRBJ2-5	TRBV5-1	TGCGCCAGCAGCCCCTATCACCCCGGGACTAGCGGGAGGGCCTCCCAAGAGACCCAGTACTTC	CASSPYHPGTSGRASQETQYF
.	.	TRBJ2-3	TRBV6-5	TGTGCCAGCAGTTCTCCCACAGATACGCAGTATTTT	CASSSPTDTQYF
.	TRBD1	TRBJ1-1	TRBV29-1	TGCAGCGCAAAGGGACAGGGCGACACTGAAGCTTTCTTT	CSAKGQGDTEAFF
.	.	TRBJ1-1	TRBV15	TGTGCCACCGGGGAGAACACTGAAGCTTTCTTT	CATGENTEAFF
.	.	TRBJ2-1	TRBV1	TGCACCAGCAGCCATAAGAAAAGGGGGCTAGCGGGACAGTTCTTC	CTSSHKKRGLAGQFF
.	TRBD2	TRBJ2-3	TRBV2	TGTGCCAGCAGTCTAGGGACTAGCGAGGCAGATACGCAGTATTTT	CASSLGTSEADTQYF
.	.	TRBJ2-3	TRBV5-4	TGTGCCAGCAGCTTGGTGGGGGCGGGAGCATCAGATACGCAGTATTTT	CASSLVGAGASDTQYF
.	.	TRBJ2-2	TRBV7-3	TGTGCCAGCAGCTACAGACAGGACGGCACCGGGGAGCTGTTTTTT	CASSYRQDGTGELFF
once	.	TRBJ2-5	TRBV28	TGTGCCAGCAGTTTATCCGGGAGAAGGCGAGAGACCCAGTACTTC	CASSLSGRRRETQYF
.	TRBD2	TRBJ2-5	TRBV7-9	TGTGCCAGCAGCCCGACCCCTTCCGGGACTAGGAGAGGAGAGACCCAGTACTTC	CASSPTPSGTRRGETQYF
.	TRBD2	TRBJ2-7	TRBV5-4	TGTGCCAGCAGCTTGGGGGAAAGCGGGGTCACTTACGAGCAGTACTTC	CASSLGESGVTYEQYF
.	.	TRBJ1-1	TRBV29-1	TGCAGCGTTGTTGTATTGGAGGCTTTCTTT	CSVVVLEAFF
few	TRBD1	TRBJ1-2	TRBV6-6	TGTGCCAGCAGCCGTACATCCGGGACAGGGAATGGCTACACCTTC	CASSRTSGTGNGYTF
.	.	TRBJ1-1	TRBV7-9	TGTGCCAGCAGCCGGTTCGGCAACACTGAAGCTTTCTTT	CASSRFGNTEAFF
few	.	TRBJ1-1	TRBV4-2	TGTGCCAGCAGCCAAGATTCAGGGAAGGCAGCTTTCTTT	CASSQDSGKAAFF
.	.	TRBJ1-3	TRBV29-1	TGCAGCGTCCTACTAGGGACCCTCTCTGGAAACACCATATATTTT	CSVLLGTLSGNTIYF
.	TRBD2	TRBJ2-1	TRBV5-1	TGCGCCAGCCTAGTGACTAGCGGGACCACAGGGGAGCAGTTCTTC	CASLVTSGTTGEQFF
once	.	TRBJ2-3	TRBV29-1	TGCAGCGTCGATACGGGGAACGCTGGCACAGATACGCAGTATTTT	CSVDTGNAGTDTQYF
few	.	TRBJ1-1	TRBV27	TGTGCCAGCAGTTTAGGGATGAACACTGAAGCTTTCTTT	CASSLGMNTEAFF
.	.	TRBJ2-1	TRBV5-1	TGCGCCAGCAGCTGGAGCGGCACTGAGCAGTTCTTC	CASSWSGTEQFF
once	.	TRBJ2-1	TRBV15	TGTGCCACCAGCAGAGATCAGGGGACCGGCACCAGACACAATGAGCAGTTCTTC	CATSRDQGTGTRHNEQFF
.	.	TRBJ2-7	TRBV28	TGTGCCAGCAGGACCCCAGGGCAGGGCCTACGGGAGCAGTACTTC	CASRTPGQGLREQYF
.	.	TRBJ2-7	TRBV9	TGTGCCAGCAGCGTAGGGGAGGTTACCTACGAGCAGTACTTC	CASSVGEVTYEQYF
.	TRBD2	TRBJ2-2	TRBV19	TGTGCCAGTAGGGACCCTAGCGGGAACACCGGGGAGCTGTTTTTT	CASRDPSGNTGELFF
.	TRBD1	TRBJ2-7	TRBV11-1	TGTGCCAGCAGCTCCCTCGCCGGGACAGACGCTAGTGAGCAGTACTTC	CASSSLAGTDASEQYF
.	.	TRBJ2-7	TRBV7-9	TGTGCCAGCAGCAACAACTACGAGCAGTACTTC	CASSNNYEQYF
.	.	TRBJ2-5	TRBV7-9	TGTGCCAGCAGCTTCGACTTTGGGGAGACCCAGTACTTC	CASSFDFGETQYF
once	.	TRBJ1-1	TRBV9	TGTGCCAGCAGCGTAGGACACCCGAACACTGAAGCTTTCTTT	CASSVGHPNTEAFF
.	.	TRBJ2-3	TRBV15	TGTGCCACCAGCAGAGTCGGGACGGCGCAGTATTTT	CATSRVGTAQYF
.	.	TRBJ2-3	TRBV7-3	TGTGCCAGCAGCTCGATAGCGAACGGAGCAGATACGCAGTATTTT	CASSSIANGADTQYF
.	TRBD1	TRBJ2-5	TRBV7-6	TGTGCCAGCAGCGTCGGACAGGGTGGCGAGACCCAGTACTTC	CASSVGQGGETQYF
.	.	TRBJ2-7	TRBV13	TGTGCCAGCAGCCCGGGGCCAGGGAACTACGAGCAGTACTTC	CASSPGPGNYEQYF
.	.	TRBJ1-2	TRBV14	TGTGCCAGCAGCCAAGAGGCAGGGACCTTTGATGGCTACACCTTC	CASSQEAGTFDGYTF
.	TRBD1	TRBJ1-1	TRBV7-6	TGTGCCAGCAGCTTACTCTACGGGACAGGTAACACTGAAGCTTTCTTT	CASSLLYGTGNTEAFF
.	TRBD1	TRBJ2-5	TRBV4-1	TGCGCCAGCAGCCAAGATCTTTTCACAGGGGGAAGGCAAGAGACCCAGTACTTC	CASSQDLFTGGRQETQYF
.	TRBD2	TRBJ2-5	TRBV28	TGTGCCAGCAGTATCACTAGCGTCCAAGAGACCCAGTACTTC	CASSITSVQETQYF
.	.	TRBJ2-7	TRBV19	TGTGCCAGTAGTGCCGGGACTTCAGCGAGCGAGCAGTACTTC	CASSAGTSASEQYF
.	.	TRBJ2-2	TRBV7-3	TGTGCCAGCAGCCGGGCCGACACCGGGGAGCTGTTTTTT	CASSRADTGELFF
.	.	TRBJ2-1	TRBV5-6	TGTGCCAGCAGCTTGAGTGGGTTCGCCTACAATGAGCAGTTCTTC	CASSLSGFAYNEQFF